Below are 18 T cell receptor beta chains sequenced from a single sample in a study of beta chain features in type 1 diabetes. Study results and caveats: Type 1 diabetes patients had moderately but significantly shorter TCRB CDR3s in all four CD4+ subsets.

No antigen has been identified for these receptors. Every isolated RNA sample was fully reverse transcribed, so sequencing captured expressed TCRB transcripts. Libraries were prepared by immunoSEQ multiplex PCR; TCRdb keeps only in-frame clonotypes and omits some of them. Of 250,000 to 350,000 clones in the sample, 13% to 15% are singletons; the top ten hold 0.015% to 0.02%. The sequenced sample consisted of naive CD4+ T cells from blood. Receptors were obtained from a man younger than 45 with type 1 diabetes.

Comments on this clone: At the DNA level, this CDR3 is encoded by other sequences in the same sample as well. V is TRBV7-2 and J is TRBJ2-7; perhaps TRBD1 as D (5 bases). The CDR3 length is 12 residues. Germline CDR1 and CDR2: SGHTA and FQGNSA. V lost 5 bases and J 3 bases, leaving 8 bases between the germline ends. The DNA of the CDR3 is TGTGCCAGCAGCCGTCAGGGCTACGAGCAGTACTTC. Its translation: CASSRQGYEQYF.

This chain connects TRBV28 to TRBJ2-3; D unclear. Trimming removed 0 bases at V and 6 bases at J, with 7 bases between. There are 13 residues in the CDR3. From germline, CDR1 is MDHEN and CDR2 SYDVKM. Here the CDR3 DNA reads TGTGCCAGCAGTTTATGGGTTAGTGATACGCAGTATTTT. Translating gives CASSLWVSDTQYF.

This clone has only a few counts. The same CDR3 arises from other DNA sequences in this sample as well. V usage is TRBV18 and J usage is TRBJ2-7, with 8 nucleotides matching TRBD1. Trimming cost V 3 bases and J 3 bases; bases outside gene matches: 7. Germline V gene lookup returns CDR1 KGHSH and CDR2 LQKENI. This CDR3 comprises 15 residues. Here the CDR3 DNA reads TGTGCCAGCTCACCCGGGACAGGCGGAGGCTACGAGCAGTACTTC. Protein sequence: CASSPGTGGGYEQYF.

There are a few counts of this clone. CDR3 sequence: CASSQLAGYNEQFF. In DNA, the CDR3 is TGCGCCAGCAGCCAATTAGCCGGCTACAATGAGCAGTTCTTC. The genes are TRBV4-3 and TRBJ2-1; D remains unclear. Germline V gene sequence: CDR1 LGHNA, CDR2 YSLEER. CDR3 length: 14 amino acids. The germline V and J ends were trimmed by 2 bases and 3 bases, with 8 bases remaining between them.

This clone occurred a few times. Other nucleotide sequences from this sample produce the same CDR3. The CDR3 loop reads CASSLTGDYGYTF. CDR3 DNA sequence: TGTGCCAGCAGCCTAACAGGGGATTATGGCTACACCTTC. The chain uses TRBV7-2 and TRBJ1-2, with 7 bases that match TRBD1. The CDR3 runs to 13 residues. Looked up from germline, CDR1 is SGHTA and CDR2 is FQGNSA. Trimming took 5 bases from V and 5 from J; bases not matched to a gene: 5.

This rearrangement joins TRBV2 to TRBJ2-7; 13 bases agree with TRBD2. The germline V gene has CDR1 SNHLY and CDR2 FYNNEI. J lost 1 base, V lost 5 bases, and 2 bases had no gene match. This CDR3 is built from 15 residues. CDR3: CASSRLAGGSYEQYF. CDR3 DNA sequence: TGTGCCAGCAGTAGACTAGCGGGAGGATCCTACGAGCAGTACTTC.

This clone was seen more than once but under ten times. The V and J genes are TRBV5-6 and TRBJ1-2; TRBD1 matches at 8 bases. The CDR3 length is 16 residues. The junction had 7 bases not matched to a gene; V was cut back by 0 bases and J by 3 bases. CDR1 and CDR2 (germline): SGHDT, YYEEEE. The CDR3 region is CASSLGGRGHDYGYTF. CDR3 coding DNA: TGTGCCAGCAGCTTGGGTGGCAGGGGGCACGACTATGGCTACACCTTC.

The chain combines TRBV7-9 with TRBJ2-7, with 7 bases lining up with TRBD1. With V trimmed by 5 bases and J by 0 bases, 10 bases remained unmatched. The CDR3 runs 16 residues. Germline CDR1 reads SEHNR; CDR2 reads FQNEAQ (reference sequence). The CDR3 bases are TGTGCCAGCAGCGGCTCGACAGGGATCAGCTCCTACGAGCAGTACTTC. This encodes CASSGSTGISSYEQYF. Based on the CDR3 plus reference TRBV7-9 and TRBJ2-7, the full variable domain is DTGVSQNPRHKITKRGQNVTFRCDPISEHNRLYWYRQTLGQGPEFLTYFQNEAQLEKSRLLSDRFSAERPKGSFSTLEIQRTEQGDSAMYLCASSGSTGISSYEQYFGPGTRLTVT.

This clone was seen more than once but under ten times. This rearrangement joins TRBV2 to TRBJ2-5; 8 bases align to TRBD2. This CDR3 contains 12 residues. J lost 4 bases, V lost 6 bases, and 1 base had no gene match. Germline V gene sequence: CDR1 SNHLY, CDR2 FYNNEI. In nucleotides, the CDR3 is TGTGCCAGCAGGGCGGGAGGAGAGACCCAGTACTTC. This codes for CASRAGGETQYF. Filled out from reference TRBV2 and TRBJ2-5, the complete variable domain reads EPEVTQTPSHQVTQMGQEVILRCVPISNHLYFYWYRQILGQKVEFLVSFYNNEISEKSEIFDDQFSVERPDGSNFTLKIRSTKLEDSAMYFCASRAGGETQYFGPGTRLLVL.

The V gene is TRBV25-1, the J gene TRBJ2-1, with D possibly TRBD2 on 5 matching bases. In germline, CDR1 is MGHDK, CDR2 SYGVNS. V was clipped by 5 bases and J by 2 bases, with 10 bases between them. The CDR3 runs 14 residues. The CDR3 sequence: CASSPRGTYNEQFF. CDR3 in DNA: TGTGCCAGCAGTCCTCGGGGTACCTACAATGAGCAGTTCTTC.

J is TRBJ2-7 and V is TRBV7-9; 13 positions match TRBD2. The CDR3 has 14 amino acids. V shed 6 bases and J 5 bases; nucleotides not matched to a gene: 4. CDR1 is SEHNR, CDR2 FQNEAQ, per germline (reference sequence). As DNA, the CDR3 is TGTGCCAGCAGTAGACTAGCGGGAGGCAACGAGCAGTACTTC. It specifies CASSRLAGGNEQYF.

This clone appeared a few times. V usage is TRBV28 and J usage is TRBJ1-1, with D possibly being TRBD1 (5 bases). Trimming stripped 6 bases from V and 1 base from J, with 15 bases between. CDR1 is MDHEN and CDR2 is SYDVKM in the germline V gene. CDR3 length equals 15 residues. The CDR3 is CASREAGLENTEAFF. As DNA, the CDR3 is TGTGCCAGCAGGGAAGCGGGACTGGAGAACACTGAAGCTTTCTTT.

V and J are TRBV5-1 and TRBJ1-1, with a weak D call TRBD1 (5 bases). The germline CDR1 and CDR2 sequences are SGHRS and YFSETQ. Trimming removed 2 bases at V and 5 bases at J, with 13 bases between. This CDR3 contains 14 residues. The CDR3: CASSLTGTSTEAFF. CDR3 bases: TGCGCCAGCAGCTTAACGGGGACTTCTACTGAAGCTTTCTTT. Filled out from reference TRBV5-1 and TRBJ1-1, the complete variable domain reads KAGVTQTPRYLIKTRGQQVTLSCSPISGHRSVSWYQQTPGQGLQFLFEYFSETQRNKGNFPGRFSGRQFSNSRSEMNVSTLELGDSALYLCASSLTGTSTEAFFGQGTRLTVV.

This clone was seen a handful of times. This chain uses TRBV6-1 with TRBJ2-1, with 7 bases matching TRBD1. The germline gives CDR1 MNHNS, CDR2 SASEGT. The CDR3 runs 14 residues. V lost 8 bases, J lost 2 bases, and 6 bases stayed unmatched. This CDR3 reads CASEAGTAYNEQFF. CDR3 in DNA: TGTGCCAGCGAGGCCGGGACAGCCTACAATGAGCAGTTCTTC.

In its sample, this clone was seen a few times. The junction departs from the called germline gene at one end, perhaps through a read error. The chain recombines TRBV5-1 with TRBJ2-3, with TRBD1 matching 11 bases. Germline CDR1 is SGHRS and CDR2 is YFSETQ. The CDR3 totals 14 residues. CDR3 coding DNA: TGCGCCAGCAGCAGGACAGGGGGCACTGATACGCAGTATTTT. Its protein product is CASSRTGGTDTQYF.

This clone was observed a few times. This sequence joins TRBV9 and TRBJ2-2; 7 positions match TRBD1. The CDR3 length is 12 residues. V lost 3 bases and J lost 7; bases outside the gene matches: 0. CDR1 SGDLS and CDR2 YYNGEE come from the germline V gene. The CDR3 DNA is TGTGCCAGCAGCGGGGACAGCGGGGAGCTGTTTTTT. The encoded protein is CASSGDSGELFF. Supplemented by reference TRBV9 and TRBJ2-2, the full variable domain reads DSGVTQTPKHLITATGQRVTLRCSPRSGDLSVYWYQQSLDQGLQFLIQYYNGEERAKGNILERFSAQQFPDLHSELNLSSLELGDSALYFCASSGDSGELFFGEGSRLTVL.

This clone has a handful of counts. J is TRBJ2-1 and V is TRBV4-3; no firm D call. Germline CDR1 reads LGHNA; CDR2 reads YSLEER. The CDR3 covers 13 residues. Trimming removed 0 bases at V and 12 bases at J, with 12 bases between. CDR3: CASSQDRSKSQFF. The CDR3 DNA is TGCGCCAGCAGCCAAGATCGAAGCAAGTCGCAGTTCTTC.

CDR3 sequence reads: CASSLTPTSTDTQYF. CDR3 nucleotide sequence: TGTGCCAGCAGTCTTACGCCCACTAGCACAGATACGCAGTATTTT. The chain couples TRBV9 to TRBJ2-3; D is uncertain. The V gene's germline CDR1 is SGDLS and CDR2 YYNGEE. CDR3 length: 15 residues. Between the trimmed V and J ends, which lost 5 bases and 0 bases, there was a span of 13 bases.